Listed here are 24 T cell receptor beta chains from one sample, sequenced in a study of early T cells in non-severe SARS-CoV-2 infection. MiXCR, applied by TCRdb to the 5' RACE reads, yields one record per CDR3 protein. Of about 50,000 distinct CDR3 sequences listed, roughly 8.8% are singletons. The specimen was whole blood. These receptors came from an adult who was a healthcare worker with PCR-confirmed SARS-CoV-2 infection or an uninfected control (not recorded which).

This clonotype has a single count. This chain joins TRBV5-5 and TRBJ2-3, with 8 nucleotides matching TRBD1. The CDR3 consists of 13 residues. Germline V CDR1 and CDR2: SGHKS, YYEKEE (reference sequence). V gave up 3 bases and J gave up 6 bases; unmatched junction bases: 3. CDR3: CASSYRGWDTQYF. The CDR3 DNA sequence: TGTGCCAGCAGCTACAGGGGGTGGGATACGCAGTATTTT. Full variable domain (outside the CDR3, taken from reference TRBV5-5 and TRBJ2-3): DAGVTQSPTHLIKTRGQQVTLRCSPISGHKSVSWYQQVLGQGPQFIFQYYEKEERGRGNFPDRFSARQFPNYSSELNVNALLLGDSALYLCASSYRGWDTQYFGPGTRLTVL.

In this sample, this clonotype turned up many times. This rearrangement joins TRBV9 to TRBJ2-7; possible D gene TRBD2, 5 bases. V lost 4 bases, J lost 1 base, and 15 bases lay in between. The CDR3 has 15 residues. Germline-derived CDR1 and CDR2 are SGDLS and YYNGEE. The CDR3 region has the DNA TGTGCCAGCAGCAAGGGTGGGTCGGGATCCTACGAGCAGTACTTC. Translating it yields CASSKGGSGSYEQYF.

The table lists this clonotype with a few counts. The chain is built from TRBV3-1 and TRBJ2-1; D assignment may be TRBD1 or TRBD2 (6 bases each). The CDR3 spans 14 residues. Germline V CDR1 and CDR2: LGHDT, YNNKEL (reference sequence). Trimming removed 2 bases from V and 8 bases from J, with 13 bases in between. CDR3 protein: CASSQRTAGDEQFF. CDR3 sequence (DNA): TGTGCCAGCAGCCAACGGACAGCGGGCGATGAGCAGTTCTTC.

The chain joins TRBV11-2 to TRBJ2-3, with D perhaps matching TRBD2 (6 bases). CDR3 size: 18 residues. The germline V gene has CDR1 SGHAT and CDR2 FQNNGV. Between the trimmed V and J ends, which lost 0 bases and 0 bases, there was a span of 16 bases. CDR3 protein: CASSLDVATGTSTDTQYF. CDR3 nucleotide sequence: TGTGCCAGCAGCTTAGACGTGGCAACCGGGACTAGCACAGATACGCAGTATTTT.

This clonotype was recorded at least ten times. J is TRBJ2-7 and V is TRBV18; maybe TRBD1 (7 bases). The V gene lost 3 bases and the J gene lost 2 bases, with 17 bases spanning the gap. The CDR3 is 16 residues long. CDR1 KGHSH and CDR2 LQKENI come from the germline V gene. Written as DNA, the CDR3 is TGTGCCAGCTCACCGGCCGGGGGCAGGGGGGCCTACGAGCAGTACTTC. Translated, it gives CASSPAGGRGAYEQYF.

This clonotype was seen a few times. This CDR3 reads CASSEIGEKLFF. The CDR3 DNA sequence: TGTGCCAGCAGTGAAATCGGTGAAAAACTGTTTTTT. V is TRBV6-1 and J is TRBJ1-4; D is ambiguous. Looked up from germline, CDR1 is MNHNS and CDR2 is SASEGT. The V gene lost 2 bases and the J gene lost 7 bases, with 5 bases spanning the gap. The CDR3 totals 12 residues.

The chain has TRBV27 and TRBJ2-1, with TRBD2 identical over 7 bases. Trimming cost V 3 bases and J 2 bases; bases outside gene matches: 4. The CDR3 consists of 15 residues. The V gene's germline CDR1 is MNHEY and CDR2 SMNVEV (reference sequence). The CDR3 sequence: CASSLRRETYNEQFF. In DNA, the CDR3 is TGTGCCAGCAGTTTGCGGCGGGAGACCTACAATGAGCAGTTCTTC.

This clonotype was seen ten or more times. The chain recombines TRBV27 with TRBJ2-5, with 7 bases matching TRBD2. With 5 bases clipped from V and 4 bases from J, the junction kept 7 bases outside the gene matches. Germline V gene data show CDR1 as MNHEY and CDR2 as SMNVEV (reference sequence). The CDR3 extends over 14 amino acids. CDR3 in DNA: TGTGCCAGCAGTACAGCGGGACGGGCAGAGACCCAGTACTTC. As protein: CASSTAGRAETQYF.

This clonotype was counted ten times or more. The rearrangement uses TRBV12-3 or TRBV12-4 and TRBJ2-6, with D tentatively TRBD2 (6 bases). The CDR3 sequence is 15 residues long. V was trimmed by 5 bases and J by 0 bases, leaving 8 bases between them. CDR3 bases: TGTGCCAGCAGTCCGACTAGCTCTGGGGCCAACGTCCTGACTTTC. This translates into CASSPTSSGANVLTF.

This clonotype has a count of ten or more. V usage is TRBV5-1 and J usage is TRBJ2-1, with 13 positions matching TRBD2. This CDR3 region has 20 residues. V shed 2 bases and J 7 bases; nucleotides not matched to a gene: 18. Germline V gene sequence: CDR1 SGHRS, CDR2 YFSETQ. CDR3 in amino acids: CASSFSLLAGGPEFRNEQFF. CDR3 DNA: TGCGCCAGCAGCTTCTCTTTACTAGCGGGAGGGCCCGAGTTTAGGAATGAGCAGTTCTTC.

Many counts were recorded for this clonotype. The V and J genes are TRBV13 and TRBJ2-5; D gene ambiguous. Trimming removed 2 bases from V and 1 base from J, with 5 bases in between. The CDR3 spans 13 residues. Germline CDR1 PRHDT, CDR2 FYEKMQ (reference sequence). The CDR3: CASSLRSQETQYF. For the CDR3, the DNA is TGTGCCAGCAGCTTAAGGTCCCAAGAGACCCAGTACTTC.

The chain carries TRBV20-1 and TRBJ1-1; a possible D gene is TRBD1 (5 bases). Germline CDR1 reads DFQATT; CDR2 reads SNEGSKA (reference sequence). Trimming took 2 bases from V and 11 from J, leaving 18 bases between them. The CDR3 runs to 13 residues. CDR3 DNA sequence: TGCAGTGCTAGAAGGGAGTGGGGGGGATTTGCTTTCTTT. Translation gives CSARREWGGFAFF.

This clonotype has a count of ten or more. V is TRBV11-2 and J is TRBJ2-1; D gene unclear. V was trimmed by 4 bases and J by 5 bases, leaving 9 bases between them. CDR3 size: 13 residues. Germline CDR1 is SGHAT and CDR2 is FQNNGV. CDR3 sequence (DNA): TGTGCCAGCAGCTATCGGGCCCACAATGAGCAGTTCTTC. Protein sequence: CASSYRAHNEQFF.

This clonotype was counted between two and nine times. The J gene is TRBJ2-7, the V gene TRBV6-2 or TRBV6-3, with D possibly matching TRBD2 (5 bases). The V and J ends lost 5 bases and 6 bases respectively, with 23 bases between them. From germline, CDR1 is MNHEY and CDR2 SVGEGT. The CDR3 length is 16 residues. The CDR3 sequence: CASSRPARASWGEQYF. The DNA for the CDR3 is TGTGCCAGCAGTCGGCCGGCGCGGGCGTCCTGGGGCGAGCAGTACTTC.

This clonotype has just a few counts. The chain couples TRBV18 to TRBJ1-2; D call uncertain. The V end lost 3 bases, the J end lost 3 bases, and 8 bases lay between the germline ends. The germline gives CDR1 KGHSH, CDR2 LQKENI. The CDR3 spans 13 residues. The CDR3 region is CASSPGSDYGYTF. The CDR3 region has the DNA TGTGCCAGCTCACCGGGCAGCGACTATGGCTACACCTTC.

At least ten counts were recorded for this clonotype. The rearrangement uses TRBV18 and TRBJ2-5; 9 bases agree with TRBD2. From germline, CDR1 is KGHSH and CDR2 LQKENI. Trimming at V came to 5 bases and at J to 5 bases, leaving 12 bases not matched to a gene. This CDR3 has 16 residues. In DNA form, the CDR3 reads TGTGCCAGCTCATCCCGGCGGGAGGGCCGGGGCGAGACCCAGTACTTC. Translating gives CASSSRREGRGETQYF.

This clonotype has a count of ten or more. The chain has TRBV27 and TRBJ2-7, with D perhaps TRBD1 or TRBD2 (6 bases each). CDR1 and CDR2 (germline): MNHEY, SMNVEV (reference sequence). The CDR3 is 12 amino acids. Between the trimmed V and J ends, which lost 6 bases and 5 bases, there was a span of 11 bases. The CDR3 coding sequence is TGTGCCAGCAGACAGGGAGGTCACGAGCAGTACTTC. It is translated as CASRQGGHEQYF.

The chain recombines TRBV10-3 with TRBJ2-5; no definite D call. V dropped 10 bases and J dropped 2 bases, with 11 bases sitting between them. There are 12 residues in the CDR3. Per the germline V gene, CDR1 is ENHRY and CDR2 is SYGVKD. CDR3: CASKDGQETQYF. CDR3 in DNA: TGTGCCAGCAAGGACGGACAAGAGACCCAGTACTTC.

This clonotype has at least ten counts. This rearrangement joins TRBV7-2 to TRBJ2-7, with D unclear. The CDR3 covers 12 residues. Trimming left V 5 bases short and J 0 bases short, with 5 bases between. The germline V gene encodes CDR1 SGHTA and CDR2 FQGNSA. The CDR3 nucleotides are TGTGCCAGCAGCCGTAGCTCCTACGAGCAGTACTTC. Its translation is CASSRSSYEQYF.

This clonotype has ten or more counts. The gene calls are TRBV7-2 and TRBJ2-1; D gene uncertain. Per the germline V gene, CDR1 is SGHTA and CDR2 is FQGNSA. This CDR3 comprises 15 residues. The V and J ends lost 1 base and 1 base respectively, with 8 bases between them. CDR3 protein: CASSLGSVSYNEQFF. For the CDR3, the DNA is TGTGCCAGCAGCTTAGGCAGCGTTTCCTACAATGAGCAGTTCTTC.

This clonotype was counted ten times or more. The chain employs TRBV27 and TRBJ1-5, with TRBD1 as a possible D gene (5 bases). Trimming left V 3 bases short and J 7 bases short, with 10 bases between. The germline V gene has CDR1 MNHEY and CDR2 SMNVEV (reference sequence). The CDR3 loop spans 13 amino acids. The CDR3 sequence is CASSLQGRQPQHF. In nucleotides, the CDR3 is TGTGCCAGCAGTTTGCAGGGAAGGCAGCCCCAGCATTTT.

The sample holds a few counts of this clonotype. This chain joins TRBV6-1 and TRBJ2-2; TRBD2 matches at 8 bases. After removal of 1 base from V and 6 bases from J, the junction contained 1 base not matched to a gene. Germline V gene lookup returns CDR1 MNHNS and CDR2 SASEGT. This CDR3 has 14 amino acids. The DNA of the CDR3 is TGTGCCAGCAGTGAAGTCGGGGGGGCCGGGGAGCTGTTTTTT. Translated, it gives CASSEVGGAGELFF.

This clonotype was recorded a few times. V usage is TRBV4-1 and J usage is TRBJ1-2; weak D call: TRBD1 (5 bases). The CDR3 runs 15 residues. Trimming removed 2 bases at V and 4 bases at J, with 14 bases between. CDR1 and CDR2 (germline): MGHRA, YSYEKL. The CDR3 nucleotides are TGCGCCAGCAGCCAACCCCTGGGGCCGCGCTATGGCTACACCTTC. It translates to CASSQPLGPRYGYTF.

In this sample, this clonotype turned up many times. The chain couples TRBV6-6 to TRBJ1-2, with D possibly being TRBD1 (5 bases). Trimming stripped 8 bases from V and 5 bases from J, with 18 bases between. The CDR3 totals 14 residues. CDR1 MNHNY and CDR2 SVGAGI come from the germline V gene (reference sequence). The CDR3 here is CASRHGAEIYGYTF. The DNA for the CDR3 is TGTGCCAGCCGCCACGGGGCAGAAATATATGGCTACACCTTC.